This T cell receptor beta chain originates from a study of beta chain features in type 1 diabetes. Study findings and constraints: A PCR bias possibly favoring shorter templates would apply equally to patients and controls.

On this clone: The antigen remains unidentified.

Expressed TCRB transcripts got sequenced, as all isolated RNA was reverse transcribed. Measured with immunoSEQ multiplex PCR; TCRdb has only the in-frame clones, and not every one. The table lists hundreds of thousands of clones, about 10% of them singletons. The CDR3 loop spans 17 amino acids. CDR1 MDHEN and CDR2 SYDVKM come from the germline V gene. J gave up 0 bases and V 5 bases, and 12 bases lay outside the gene matches. The sample taken for sequencing was naive CD4+ T cells from blood. The receptor's source is a young woman in good health. V gene TRBV28 combines with J gene TRBJ1-2; 7 bases agree with TRBD1. The CDR3 DNA reads as TGTGCCAGCAGTCGCTCGAGACAGGGACGAGCTAACTATGGCTACACCTTC. Its protein is CASSRSRQGRANYGYTF.